The 8 T cell receptor beta chains below all came from one sample that was sequenced in a study of cytomegalovirus exposure and HLA in healthy donors. Researchers ran the PCR with 60 Vbeta and 13 Jbeta primers. Profiling relied on immunoSEQ multiplex PCR, and the TCRdb table lists in-frame clones only, not all of them. The repertoire holds 160,000 or so clones, with approximately 72% as singletons. Sequenced input: PBMCs. These receptors came from a human donor in good health.

The chain carries TRBV12-5 and TRBJ1-1, with D hard to call. CDR1 and CDR2 (germline): LGHNT, FRNRAP. The CDR3 contains 16 residues. Trimming removed 2 bases from V and 3 bases from J, with 16 bases in between. The CDR3 DNA is TGTGCTAGTGGTTTGCCCGAGGGTGGGAAATACACTGAAGCTTTCTTT. Translating it yields CASGLPEGGKYTEAFF.

The chain employs TRBV18 and TRBJ1-4; D perhaps matches TRBD1 (5 bases). Germline CDR1 KGHSH, CDR2 LQKENI. The V end was cut by 8 bases, the J end by 0 bases, with 16 bases between. The CDR3 runs 16 residues. CDR3 bases: TGTGCCAGCGGGACTTGGACGGTTGCAACTAATGAAAAACTGTTTTTT. Protein product: CASGTWTVATNEKLFF.

The genes are TRBV5-6 and TRBJ2-1; tentative D call: TRBD2 (7 bases). The germline V and J ends were trimmed by 4 bases and 4 bases, with 18 bases remaining between them. CDR3 length equals 16 residues. Per the germline V gene, CDR1 is SGHDT and CDR2 is YYEEEE. CDR3 DNA sequence: TGTGCCAGCAGCCCCCGTGGGGGGGCTTTATACAATGAGCAGTTCTTC. Translation gives CASSPRGGALYNEQFF.

This clone has only one observation. This sequence joins TRBV7-9 and TRBJ1-1, with D possibly matching TRBD1 (6 bases). In germline, CDR1 is SEHNR, CDR2 FQNEAQ (reference sequence). V shed 5 bases and J shed 11 bases, with 21 bases lying between them. The CDR3 contains 14 residues. The CDR3 here is CASSTPNRVGDAFF. CDR3 coding DNA: TGTGCCAGCAGCACCCCGAACAGGGTTGGGGACGCTTTCTTT.

The V gene is TRBV7-8, the J gene TRBJ1-4; 11 positions match TRBD1. V trimming: 4 bases; J trimming: 7 bases; junction bases outside the gene matches: 8. Germline CDR1 reads SGHVS; CDR2 reads FQNEAQ. CDR3 length: 16 residues. The CDR3 is CASSSKWGQGGEKLFF. The CDR3, as DNA: TGTGCCAGCAGCTCCAAGTGGGGACAGGGGGGTGAAAAACTGTTTTTT.

This chain links TRBV9 with TRBJ2-7; D may be TRBD1 (6 bases). Germline assignment: CDR1 SGDLS and CDR2 YYNGEE. The germline V and J ends were trimmed by 0 bases and 4 bases, with 11 bases remaining between them. The CDR3 has 14 residues. CDR3 region: CASSVADGQYEQYF. DNA of the CDR3: TGTGCCAGCAGCGTAGCCGACGGACAGTACGAGCAGTACTTC.

The chain is built from TRBV27 and TRBJ2-5, with 7 nucleotides matching TRBD1. The CDR3 extends over 14 amino acids. CDR1 is MNHEY, CDR2 SMNVEV, per germline (reference sequence). J was trimmed by 2 bases and V by 5 bases; bases with no gene match: 5. The CDR3 coding sequence is TGTGCCAGCAGTCTCGCGACAGGGCAAGAGACCCAGTACTTC. It is translated as CASSLATGQETQYF.

The genes are TRBV5-1 and TRBJ2-7; D ambiguous. V gave up 0 bases and J gave up 3 bases, with 13 bases separating them. Looked up from germline, CDR1 is SGHRS and CDR2 is YFSETQ. The CDR3 spans 15 residues. CDR3 amino acids: CASSLGTARGYEQYF. The CDR3 bases are TGCGCCAGCAGCTTGGGAACTGCCAGAGGCTACGAGCAGTACTTC.